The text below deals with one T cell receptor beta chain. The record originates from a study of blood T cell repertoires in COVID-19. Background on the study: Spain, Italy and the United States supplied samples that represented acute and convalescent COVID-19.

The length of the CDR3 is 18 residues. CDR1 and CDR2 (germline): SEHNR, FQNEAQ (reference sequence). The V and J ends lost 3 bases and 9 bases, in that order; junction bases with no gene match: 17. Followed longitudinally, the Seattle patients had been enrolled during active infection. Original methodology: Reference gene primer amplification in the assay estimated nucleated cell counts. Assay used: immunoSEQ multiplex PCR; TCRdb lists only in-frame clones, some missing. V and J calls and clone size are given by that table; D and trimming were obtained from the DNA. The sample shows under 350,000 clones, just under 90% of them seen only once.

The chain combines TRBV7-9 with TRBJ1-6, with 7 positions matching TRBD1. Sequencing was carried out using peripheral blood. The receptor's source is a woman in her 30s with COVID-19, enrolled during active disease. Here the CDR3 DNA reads TGTGCCAGCAGCTTTCGTGGTCCTAAGGGGGCAAAGGGTTCACCCCTCCACTTT. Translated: CASSFRGPKGAKGSPLHF.